This TCR beta chain was retrieved from a study of blood T cell repertoires in COVID-19. Study as a whole: Samples came from the United States, Italy and Spain, spanning acute and convalescent COVID-19. Sources were T cells, B-cell-depleted T cells, or PBMCs; the material itself was cDNA or gDNA.

Recruited during active infection, patients (from Seattle) were subsequently followed longitudinally. Germline V gene sequence: CDR1 MDHEN, CDR2 SYDVKM. The V end was cut by 2 bases, the J end by 11 bases, with 21 bases between. This CDR3 is built from 16 residues. Per the study methods: Counts of nucleated cells, estimated from reference gene primer amplification, were obtained. Sequencing was performed with immunoSEQ multiplex PCR; in TCRdb, only in-frame clones are kept and a portion is missing. V and J calls and clone size are given by that table; D and trimming were obtained from the DNA. The data hold 270,000 or so clones, with roughly 90% observed a single time.

The J gene is TRBJ1-4, the V gene TRBV28; D unresolved. This receptor was obtained from a woman aged 30 to 39 with COVID-19, enrolled during active disease. The specimen was peripheral blood. The CDR3 here is CASSLASRGVLEKLFF. DNA of the CDR3: TGTGCCAGCAGTTTAGCATCTCGAGGAGTATTGGAGAAACTGTTTTTT.